This T cell receptor (beta chain) is drawn from a study of blood T cell repertoires in COVID-19. In the study overall: From the United States, Italy and Spain came samples of acute and convalescent COVID-19. The cDNA or gDNA used as material had been derived from T cells, B-cell-depleted T cells, or PBMCs.

The CDR3 runs to 18 residues. V was clipped by 4 bases and J by 1 base; unmatched bases: 12. CDR1 LGHDT and CDR2 YNNKEL come from the germline V gene (reference sequence). Authors' analysis steps: Reference gene primer amplification yielded estimated nucleated cell counts. Here immunoSEQ multiplex PCR was the method, and the copy in TCRdb shows in-frame clones only, minus some. V, J and clone size are taken as reported in that table, and D and trimming were inferred from the DNA itself. The sample carries about 200,000 clones, 80% to 90% recorded once. This clonotype was obtained from a man aged 50 to 59 with acute or convalescent COVID-19. The genes are TRBV3-1 (or the pseudogene TRBV3-2) and TRBJ2-3, with 9 bases lining up with TRBD1. Sequencing was performed on peripheral blood. CDR3 nucleotides: TGTGCCAGCAGCCCCAGGTACCGGGACAGGGTAGGCACAGATACGCAGTATTTT. Translating gives CASSPRYRDRVGTDTQYF.